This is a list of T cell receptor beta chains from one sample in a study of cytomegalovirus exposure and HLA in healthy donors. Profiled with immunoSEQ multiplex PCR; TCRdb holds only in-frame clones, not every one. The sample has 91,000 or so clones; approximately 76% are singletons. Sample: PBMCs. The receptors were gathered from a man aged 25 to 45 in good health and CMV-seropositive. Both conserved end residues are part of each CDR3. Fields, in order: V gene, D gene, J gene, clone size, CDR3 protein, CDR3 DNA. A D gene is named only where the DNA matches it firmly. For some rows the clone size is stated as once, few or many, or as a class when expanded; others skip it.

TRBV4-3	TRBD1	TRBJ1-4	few	CASSQRGQVREKLFF	TGCGCCAGCAGCCAACGGGGACAGGTTAGGGAAAAACTGTTTTTT
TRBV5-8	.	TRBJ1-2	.	CASSLDRDYGYTF	TGTGCCAGCAGCTTGGACAGGGACTATGGCTACACCTTC
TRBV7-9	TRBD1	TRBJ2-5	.	CASSQYRGQYQETQYF	TGTGCCAGCAGCCAATACCGGGGACAGTACCAAGAGACCCAGTACTTC
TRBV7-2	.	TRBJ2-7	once	CASSPRGSRALEQYF	TGTGCCAGCAGCCCCAGGGGCAGCCGGGCCCTCGAGCAGTACTTC
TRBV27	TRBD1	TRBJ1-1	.	CASSSQDRGSEAFF	TGTGCCAGCAGTTCTCAGGACAGGGGGTCGGAAGCTTTCTTT
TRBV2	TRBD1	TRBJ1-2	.	CASSEVGRGRGYTF	TGTGCCAGCAGTGAGGTGGGCAGGGGGCGCGGCTACACCTTC
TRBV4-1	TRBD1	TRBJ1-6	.	CASSQFPGQGNSPLHF	TGCGCCAGCAGCCAATTCCCGGGACAGGGGAATTCACCCCTCCACTTT
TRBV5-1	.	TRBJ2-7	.	CASKEQVGLYEQYF	TGCGCCAGCAAGGAACAGGTGGGGCTATACGAGCAGTACTTC
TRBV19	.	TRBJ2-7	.	CASSIIGDSEQYF	TGTGCCAGTAGTATAATAGGGGATAGCGAGCAGTACTTC
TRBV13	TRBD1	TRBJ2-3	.	CASSSQGASGTDTQYF	TGTGCCAGCAGCTCCCAGGGGGCCTCGGGCACAGATACGCAGTATTTT
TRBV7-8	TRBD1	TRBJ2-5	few	CASSLASWPRGETQYF	TGTGCCAGCAGCTTAGCCTCTTGGCCCAGGGGGGAGACCCAGTACTTC
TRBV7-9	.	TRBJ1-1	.	CASSLGGGWDTEAFF	TGTGCCAGCAGCTTAGGGGGCGGTTGGGACACTGAAGCTTTCTTT
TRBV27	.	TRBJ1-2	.	CASSSPDRHYGYTF	TGTGCCAGCAGTTCGCCAGACAGGCACTATGGCTACACCTTC
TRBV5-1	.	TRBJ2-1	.	CASSVGGNEQFF	TGCGCCAGCAGCGTCGGGGGCAATGAGCAGTTCTTC
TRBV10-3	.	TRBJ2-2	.	CAIRQWQTNTGELFF	TGTGCCATCAGGCAATGGCAGACGAACACCGGGGAGCTGTTTTTT
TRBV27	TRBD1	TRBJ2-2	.	CASCTGGSGELFF	TGTGCCAGCTGTACAGGGGGCTCCGGGGAGCTGTTTTTT
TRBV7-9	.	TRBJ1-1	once	CASSPGDRDTEAFF	TGTGCCAGCAGCCCCGGGGATCGGGACACTGAAGCTTTCTTT
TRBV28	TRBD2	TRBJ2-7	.	CASSSLAGGPHEQYF	TGTGCCAGCAGTTCCCTCGCGGGAGGGCCCCACGAGCAGTACTTC
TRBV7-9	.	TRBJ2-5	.	CASRSKETQYF	TGTGCCAGCAGGTCCAAAGAGACCCAGTACTTC
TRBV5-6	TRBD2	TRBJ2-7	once	CASSLGTSGSYEQYF	TGTGCCAGCAGCCTCGGGACTAGCGGTTCCTACGAGCAGTACTTC
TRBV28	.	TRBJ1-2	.	CASSLYYRVDYGYTF	TGTGCCAGCAGTTTATACTACAGGGTCGACTATGGCTACACCTTC
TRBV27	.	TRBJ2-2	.	CASRWQAHAGELFF	TGTGCCAGCAGGTGGCAGGCGCACGCCGGGGAGCTGTTTTTT
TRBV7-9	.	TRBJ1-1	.	CASSLGTGALNTEAFF	TGTGCCAGCAGCTTAGGTACAGGCGCTTTGAACACTGAAGCTTTCTTT
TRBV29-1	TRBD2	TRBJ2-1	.	CSVSSASGRKIGEQFF	TGCAGCGTTTCCTCCGCTAGCGGGAGGAAGATTGGTGAGCAGTTCTTC
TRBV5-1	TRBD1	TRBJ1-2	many	CASSYRTGEGYTF	TGCGCCAGCAGCTACAGGACAGGGGAAGGCTACACCTTC
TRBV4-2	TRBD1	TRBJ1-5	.	CASSQHGQGGQPQHF	TGTGCCAGCAGCCAACACGGACAGGGCGGTCAGCCCCAGCATTTT
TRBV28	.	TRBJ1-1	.	CASSFELRGRDTEAFF	TGTGCCAGCAGTTTTGAATTAAGGGGTCGGGACACTGAAGCTTTCTTT
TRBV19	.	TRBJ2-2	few	CASSSGSGELFF	TGTGCCAGTAGTTCGGGATCCGGGGAGCTGTTTTTT
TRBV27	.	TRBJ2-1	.	CASSPGDQFLARNEQFF	TGTGCCAGCAGTCCTGGGGACCAATTTCTAGCGCGGAATGAGCAGTTCTTC
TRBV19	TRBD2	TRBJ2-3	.	CASSPPWSGRLQVTQYF	TGTGCCAGTAGTCCCCCTTGGAGCGGGAGATTGCAAGTTACGCAGTATTTT
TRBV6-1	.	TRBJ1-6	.	CASRDSYNSPLHF	TGTGCCAGCAGGGACAGCTATAATTCACCCCTCCACTTT
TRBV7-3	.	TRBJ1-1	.	CASSLTGGILGTEAFF	TGTGCCAGCAGCTTGACGGGGGGTATATTAGGTACTGAAGCTTTCTTT
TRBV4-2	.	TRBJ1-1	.	CASSQEIGRNTEAFF	TGTGCCAGCAGCCAAGAAATAGGGAGGAACACTGAAGCTTTCTTT
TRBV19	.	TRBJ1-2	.	CASSIDSSYGYTF	TGTGCCAGTAGTATCGACTCGTCCTATGGCTACACCTTC
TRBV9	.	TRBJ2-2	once	CASSVGQGRLFF	TGTGCCAGCAGCGTAGGGCAGGGGCGGCTGTTTTTT
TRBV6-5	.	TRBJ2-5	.	CASSESETQYF	TGTGCCAGCAGCGAGTCGGAGACCCAGTACTTC
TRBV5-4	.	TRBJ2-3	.	CASSLGLARADTQYF	TGTGCCAGCAGCTTGGGGCTAGCGAGGGCAGATACGCAGTATTTT
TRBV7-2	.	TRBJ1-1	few	CASKEVENTEAFF	TGTGCGAGCAAGGAGGTTGAGAACACTGAAGCTTTCTTT
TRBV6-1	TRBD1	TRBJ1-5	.	CASSEARGRPPEHF	TGTGCCAGCAGTGAAGCTAGGGGGCGCCCCCCCGAGCATTTT
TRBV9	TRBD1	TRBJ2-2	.	CASSLEQGARTGELFF	TGTGCCAGCAGCCTCGAGCAGGGGGCCCGGACCGGGGAGCTGTTTTTT
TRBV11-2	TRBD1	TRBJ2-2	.	CASSPRDRGIGELFF	TGTGCCAGCAGCCCAAGGGACAGGGGAATCGGGGAGCTGTTTTTT
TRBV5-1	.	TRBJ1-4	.	CASSSGEMGEKLFF	TGCGCCAGCAGCTCAGGGGAGATGGGCGAAAAACTGTTTTTT
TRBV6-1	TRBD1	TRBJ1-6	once	CASRDRVERSPLHF	TGTGCCAGCAGGGACAGGGTCGAGCGTTCACCCCTCCACTTT
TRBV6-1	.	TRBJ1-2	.	CASSEELFQGWHGYTF	TGTGCCAGCAGTGAAGAGTTATTTCAGGGGTGGCATGGCTACACCTTC
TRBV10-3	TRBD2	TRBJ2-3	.	CAISVGTSGAADTQYF	TGTGCCATCAGTGTCGGGACTAGCGGGGCCGCAGATACGCAGTATTTT
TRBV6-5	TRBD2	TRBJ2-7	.	CASSSWTSGSYEQYF	TGTGCCAGCAGTTCCTGGACTAGCGGGAGCTACGAGCAGTACTTC